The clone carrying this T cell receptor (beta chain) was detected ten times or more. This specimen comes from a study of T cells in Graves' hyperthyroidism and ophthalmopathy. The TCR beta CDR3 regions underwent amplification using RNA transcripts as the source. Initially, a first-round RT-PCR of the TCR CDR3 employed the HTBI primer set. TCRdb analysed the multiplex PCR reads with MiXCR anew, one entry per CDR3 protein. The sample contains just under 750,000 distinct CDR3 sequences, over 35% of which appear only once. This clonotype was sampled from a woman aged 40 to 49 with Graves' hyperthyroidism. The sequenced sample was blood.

CDR3 sequence reads: CASSDIDQPQHF. As DNA, the CDR3 is TGTGCCAGCAGTGATATCGATCAGCCCCAGCATTTT. The chain couples TRBV2 to TRBJ1-5; D is unclear. This CDR3 is built from 12 residues. CDR1 is SNHLY, CDR2 FYNNEI, per germline. V shed 3 bases and J shed 5 bases, with 5 bases lying between them.